This T cell receptor (beta chain) comes out of a study of prognosis after radiotherapy for stage I lung cancer. By two-round multiplex PCR, the TCR beta CDR3 was amplified from genomic DNA. Individual primers that were specific to each TRBV and TRBJ gene served in first-round PCR. The authors ran second-round PCR with universal primers. Each CDR3 protein is one row after TCRdb ran MiXCR on the multiplex PCR reads. The sample contains 20,000 to 30,000 distinct CDR3 sequences, roughly two fifths of which appear only once. This clonotype has ten or more counts. Source: PBMCs, taken before or after stereotactic body radiation therapy (not recorded which). The TCR originated in a donor at least 50 years old with non-small cell lung cancer.

The CDR3: CSVDRERGADTQYF. The CDR3 DNA is TGCAGCGTAGACAGGGAAAGGGGAGCAGATACGCAGTATTTT. This chain uses TRBV29-1 with TRBJ2-3, with 7 bases lining up with TRBD1. Per the germline V gene, CDR1 is SQVTM and CDR2 is ANQGSEA. The J segment lost 4 bases and the V segment lost 6 bases, leaving 10 bases of the junction unmatched. The CDR3 sequence is 14 residues long.